This TCR beta chain originates from a study of regulatory T cells in long-lasting Graves disease. Study at large: New Graves' disease cases had less than 3 months of antithyroid drugs.

This clonotype appeared many times. Specified time point: newly diagnosed GD, antithyroid drugs for less than 3 months. Isolated PBMC RNA provided the starting material for the TCR library. EDTA tubes collected 7.5 to 9 milliliters of peripheral blood. The ends lost 6 bases at V and 7 bases at J; junction bases unmatched: 6. Germline lookup yields CDR1 MDHEN and CDR2 SYDVKM. The CDR3 sequence is 14 residues long. Building of the TCR beta libraries involved iRepertoire HTBI primers and Arm-PCR of CDR3 regions. TCRdb fed the multiplex PCR reads into MiXCR, producing one record per CDR3 protein. The sample consists of over 300,000 distinct CDR3 sequences, 15% to 19% of them appearing once.

The sample here was peripheral blood mononuclear cells (PBMCs), taken at new diagnosis, from a patient treated with antithyroid drugs. This receptor was obtained from a female donor with Graves disease. The chain couples TRBV28 to TRBJ2-3; TRBD2 matches at 11 bases. The CDR3 nucleotides read TGTGCCAGCAGGACTAGCGGGATACACAATACGCAGTATTTT. Its translation is CASRTSGIHNTQYF.